Listed here are 24 T cell receptor beta chains from one sample, sequenced in a study of blood T cells in healthy people across ages. Alongside a J-beta primer mix, a sample-barcoded 5' primer served in a second PCR lasting about 7 to 12 cycles. TCRdb re-analysed the 5' RACE reads in MiXCR, keeping a single row per CDR3 protein. There are under 1,000,000 distinct CDR3 sequences in the sample; 35% to 40% occur only once, and 10% to 15% lies in the top ten. Sequences were obtained from blood. These receptors were taken from a young man in good health.

Only a few counts were recorded for this clonotype. The chain recombines TRBV20-1 with TRBJ1-4; D is perhaps TRBD1 (5 bases). CDR1 DFQATT and CDR2 SNEGSKA come from the germline V gene (reference sequence). The V end was cut by 0 bases, the J end by 4 bases, with 6 bases between. This CDR3 is built from 13 residues. The CDR3 spells CSAREGGNEKLFF. The CDR3, as DNA: TGCAGTGCTAGAGAGGGGGGTAATGAAAAACTGTTTTTT.

The gene calls are TRBV7-2 and TRBJ1-1, with D perhaps TRBD1 (5 bases). CDR1 is SGHTA, CDR2 FQGNSA, per germline. This CDR3 is built from 13 residues. V was cut by 4 bases and J by 11 bases, with 17 bases left in between. Written as DNA, the CDR3 is TGTGCCAGCAGCTCCAGCGCGATAGGGGCCGCTTTCTTT. It codes for CASSSSAIGAAFF.

This clonotype was counted between two and nine times. V gene TRBV2 combines with J gene TRBJ2-1; D may be TRBD2 (7 bases). CDR3 size: 15 residues. V gave up 0 bases and J gave up 6 bases, with 12 bases separating them. Germline V gene sequence: CDR1 SNHLY, CDR2 FYNNEI. The CDR3: CASSEAPAGANEQFF. The CDR3 DNA is TGTGCCAGCAGTGAAGCCCCGGCGGGGGCCAATGAGCAGTTCTTC.

This chain connects TRBV7-2 to TRBJ1-1; 8 positions agree with TRBD1. The germline gives CDR1 SGHTA, CDR2 FQGNSA. The CDR3 is made up of 18 amino acids. V lost 0 bases, J lost 1 base, and 10 bases stayed unmatched. The CDR3 DNA sequence: TGTGCCAGCAGCTTAGCCAGGGGGCCCGGGGTTACGAACACTGAAGCTTTCTTT. It specifies CASSLARGPGVTNTEAFF.

In its sample, this clonotype was seen a few times. The gene calls are TRBV10-3 and TRBJ2-3; D gene uncertain. Germline V CDR1 and CDR2: ENHRY, SYGVKD. Trimming removed 8 bases at V and 0 bases at J, with 15 bases between. CDR3 length: 15 amino acids. The CDR3 here is CAIGVLVSSTDTQYF. CDR3 DNA: TGTGCCATCGGTGTCCTTGTTTCTAGCACAGATACGCAGTATTTT.

The chain recombines TRBV7-9 with TRBJ2-6; 7 positions match TRBD1. Germline CDR1 reads SEHNR; CDR2 reads FQNEAQ (reference sequence). The CDR3 has 16 amino acids. V gave up 3 bases and J gave up 0 bases; unmatched junction bases: 2. In nucleotides, the CDR3 is TGTGCCAGCAGCTTGGGGGACAGCTCTGGGGCCAACGTCCTGACTTTC. This sequence encodes CASSLGDSSGANVLTF.

This clonotype came up many times. The V call is TRBV21-1, the J call TRBJ2-5. TRBV21-1 is a pseudogene. This CDR3 is 16 amino acids long. The CDR3 DNA reads TGTGCCAGCAGCACCCGAGTCTACAGGGACCAAGAGACCCAGTACTTC. Its translation is CASSTRVYRDQETQYF.

J is TRBJ1-1 and V is TRBV2; D remains unclear. The V gene's germline CDR1 is SNHLY and CDR2 FYNNEI. The CDR3 has 14 residues. With 4 bases removed from V and 2 bases from J, the gap between germline ends came to 11 bases. The CDR3 sequence: CASSVNRYNTEAFF. For the CDR3, the DNA is TGTGCCAGCAGTGTAAACAGATATAACACTGAAGCTTTCTTT.

CDR3 sequence reads: CASSQDLGESTDTQYF. The CDR3, as DNA: TGTGCCAGCAGCCAAGATCTGGGTGAGAGCACAGATACGCAGTATTTT. The chain combines TRBV3-1 with TRBJ2-3; D not resolved. Per the germline V gene, CDR1 is LGHDT and CDR2 is YNNKEL (reference sequence). The length of the CDR3 is 16 residues. V was pared by 0 bases and J by 0 bases, with 10 bases between.

This chain joins TRBV4-3 and TRBJ2-2, with 9 bases fitting TRBD2. This CDR3 comprises 19 residues. Trimming took 3 bases from V and 1 from J; bases not matched to a gene: 12. CDR1 is LGHNA and CDR2 is YSLEER in the germline V gene. In nucleotides, the CDR3 is TGCGCCAGCAGCCACCTAACCCCTACTAGCGGGTGGAACACCGGGGAGCTGTTTTTT. Protein product: CASSHLTPTSGWNTGELFF.

This clonotype was counted between two and nine times. This chain links TRBV27 with TRBJ2-7; TRBD1 agrees at 7 bases. Germline trimming cut 3 bases from V and 1 base from J; bases unmatched to any gene: 6. This CDR3 region has 15 residues. Germline V gives CDR1 MNHEY, CDR2 SMNVEV (reference sequence). Written as DNA, the CDR3 is TGTGCCAGCAGTTTCAGGGGACAGATTTCCTACGAGCAGTACTTC. Its protein is CASSFRGQISYEQYF.

Only a few counts were recorded for this clonotype. The chain combines TRBV25-1 with TRBJ1-2, with D maybe TRBD1 (5 bases). With 7 bases removed from V and 5 bases from J, the gap between germline ends came to 8 bases. Germline CDR1 reads MGHDK; CDR2 reads SYGVNS. The CDR3 has 11 residues. In DNA, the CDR3 is TGTGCCAGCATGAAGGGGTATGGCTACACCTTC. This translates into CASMKGYGYTF.

Concerning this clonotype itself: A much larger clone is a single base away; this may be a read error. The CDR3 sequence: CAGSVSAGGLDTQYF. For the CDR3, the DNA is TGTGCCGGCAGTGTCTCAGCGGGGGGGCTCGATACGCAGTATTTT. V and J are TRBV6-4 and TRBJ2-3; 10 nucleotides line up with TRBD2. Germline V gene sequence: CDR1 MRHNA, CDR2 SNTAGT. The CDR3 consists of 15 residues.

This clonotype has more than one count but fewer than ten. V gene TRBV6-4 combines with J gene TRBJ2-2, with D perhaps assigned TRBD1 or TRBD2 (5 bases each). The CDR3 runs 17 residues. Germline CDR1 reads MRHNA; CDR2 reads SNTAGT. The V and J ends lost 2 bases and 6 bases respectively, with 19 bases between them. CDR3 loop: CASSDTGLNPNAGELFF. CDR3 nucleotides: TGTGCCAGCAGTGACACGGGGCTAAATCCTAACGCCGGGGAGCTGTTTTTT.

This clonotype was seen ten or more times. The chain recombines TRBV4-1 with TRBJ1-5, with a weak D call TRBD1 (5 bases). From germline, CDR1 is MGHRA and CDR2 YSYEKL. The CDR3 runs 14 residues. V was pared by 3 bases and J by 1 base, with 7 bases between. The CDR3 spells CASSQGDSNQPQHF. In DNA form, the CDR3 reads TGCGCCAGCAGCCAGGGGGACAGCAATCAGCCCCAGCATTTT.

In its sample, this clonotype was seen a few times. V is TRBV14 and J is TRBJ2-3; possibly TRBD1 for D (5 bases). Trimming cost V 3 bases and J 0 bases, with 10 bases left between them. Looked up from germline, CDR1 is SGHDN and CDR2 is FVKESK. CDR3 length: 15 residues. The chain's CDR3 is CASSHRALSTDTQYF. CDR3 nucleotide sequence: TGTGCCAGCAGCCACAGGGCCTTAAGCACAGATACGCAGTATTTT.

J is TRBJ2-5 and V is TRBV6-5, with TRBD2 as a possible D gene (5 bases). V lost 5 bases and J 4 bases, leaving 17 bases between the germline ends. Germline lookup yields CDR1 MNHEY and CDR2 SVGAGI. This CDR3 region has 15 residues. CDR3 DNA: TGTGCCAGCAGTCCTTCCGGCGGCGGGTCAGAGACCCAGTACTTC. Translating it yields CASSPSGGGSETQYF.

V usage is TRBV20-1 and J usage is TRBJ2-1, with D uncertain. CDR1 and CDR2 (germline): DFQATT, SNEGSKA (reference sequence). Trimming left V 3 bases short and J 7 bases short, with 13 bases between. This CDR3 contains 13 residues. CDR3 loop: CSARVTLRNEQFF. CDR3 in DNA: TGCAGTGCTAGGGTAACTCTACGGAATGAGCAGTTCTTC.

This clonotype was found a few times. CDR3: CAISESRGGLETQYF. CDR3 sequence (DNA): TGTGCCATCAGTGAGTCGAGAGGGGGCTTGGAGACCCAGTACTTC. This chain links TRBV10-3 with TRBJ2-5, with TRBD1 matching over 7 bases. The V gene end was trimmed by 0 bases and the J gene end by 5 bases; junction bases not matched to a gene: 6. This CDR3 spans 15 amino acids. From germline, CDR1 is ENHRY and CDR2 SYGVKD.

V gene TRBV18 combines with J gene TRBJ2-5; 8 bases are shared with TRBD2. Germline V CDR1 and CDR2: KGHSH, LQKENI. V was pared by 0 bases and J by 0 bases, with 6 bases of the junction left unmatched. The CDR3 sequence is 17 residues long. The CDR3 sequence is CASSPPVSSGYQETQYF. CDR3 in DNA: TGTGCCAGCTCACCACCGGTATCTAGCGGGTACCAAGAGACCCAGTACTTC.

This clonotype was picked up many times. V usage is TRBV9 and J usage is TRBJ2-3; D uncertain. V was clipped by 3 bases and J by 1 base, with 15 bases between them. The CDR3 covers 16 residues. Looked up from germline, CDR1 is SGDLS and CDR2 is YYNGEE. The CDR3 DNA reads TGTGCCAGCAGCGAATCGGTACGCCGAGGCACAGATACGCAGTATTTT. Protein sequence: CASSESVRRGTDTQYF.

This clonotype turned up a few times. The CDR3 protein is CASSLPSSGVSNEQFF. The DNA for the CDR3 is TGTGCCAGCAGTTTACCCTCTAGCGGGGTTTCCAATGAGCAGTTCTTC. The J gene is TRBJ2-1, the V gene TRBV12-3 or TRBV12-4, with 9 bases that match TRBD2. The CDR3 sequence is 16 residues long. V dropped 2 bases and J dropped 6; count of bases not matched to a gene: 8.

This clonotype turned up a few times. The CDR3 sequence is CASSLGTRGEADTQYF. The CDR3 nucleotides read TGTGCCAGCAGCTTAGGGACCCGCGGGGAGGCAGATACGCAGTATTTT. This chain joins TRBV7-2 and TRBJ2-3, with D possibly being TRBD2 (6 bases). V lost 1 base, J lost 4 bases, and 15 bases lay in between. The CDR3 totals 16 residues. Germline CDR1 reads SGHTA; CDR2 reads FQGNSA. The full variable domain, rest sourced from reference TRBV7-2 and TRBJ2-3, is GAGVSQSPSNKVTEKGKDVELRCDPISGHTALYWYRQSLGQGLEFLIYFQGNSAPDKSGLPSDRFSAERTGGSVSTLTIQRTQQEDSAVYLCASSLGTRGEADTQYFGPGTRLTVL.

This clonotype was counted between two and nine times. This chain joins TRBV12-3 or TRBV12-4 and TRBJ1-1; TRBD1 is a possible D gene (5 bases). The CDR3 has 15 amino acids. V dropped 7 bases and J dropped 4 bases, with 19 bases sitting between them. The CDR3 nucleotides read TGTGCCAGCACTCCTGGGGGGGGTTTCGTCACTGAAGCTTTCTTT. This sequence encodes CASTPGGGFVTEAFF.